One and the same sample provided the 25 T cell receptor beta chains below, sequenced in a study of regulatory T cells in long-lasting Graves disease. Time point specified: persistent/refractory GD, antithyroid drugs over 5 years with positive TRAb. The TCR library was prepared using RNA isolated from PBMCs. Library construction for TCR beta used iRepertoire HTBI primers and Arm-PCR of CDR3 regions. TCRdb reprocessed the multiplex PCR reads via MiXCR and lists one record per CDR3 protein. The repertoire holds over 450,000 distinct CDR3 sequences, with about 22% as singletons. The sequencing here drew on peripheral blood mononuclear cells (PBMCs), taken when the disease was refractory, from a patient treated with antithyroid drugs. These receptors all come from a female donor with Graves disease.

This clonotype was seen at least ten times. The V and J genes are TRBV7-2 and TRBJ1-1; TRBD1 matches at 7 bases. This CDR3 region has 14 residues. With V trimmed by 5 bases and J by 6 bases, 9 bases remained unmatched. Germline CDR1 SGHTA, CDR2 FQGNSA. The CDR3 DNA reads TGTGCCAGCAGCAAAGGGACAGTTTTCGCTGAAGCTTTCTTT. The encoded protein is CASSKGTVFAEAFF. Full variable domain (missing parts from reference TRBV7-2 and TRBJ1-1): GAGVSQSPSNKVTEKGKDVELRCDPISGHTALYWYRQSLGQGLEFLIYFQGNSAPDKSGLPSDRFSAERTGGSVSTLTIQRTQQEDSAVYLCASSKGTVFAEAFFGQGTRLTVV.

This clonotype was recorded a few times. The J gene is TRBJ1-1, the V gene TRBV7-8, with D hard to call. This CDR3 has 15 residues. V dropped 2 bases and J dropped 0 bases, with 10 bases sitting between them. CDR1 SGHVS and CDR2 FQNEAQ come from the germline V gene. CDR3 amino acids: CASSLTVTLNTEAFF. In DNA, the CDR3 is TGTGCCAGCAGCTTAACGGTGACCTTGAACACTGAAGCTTTCTTT.

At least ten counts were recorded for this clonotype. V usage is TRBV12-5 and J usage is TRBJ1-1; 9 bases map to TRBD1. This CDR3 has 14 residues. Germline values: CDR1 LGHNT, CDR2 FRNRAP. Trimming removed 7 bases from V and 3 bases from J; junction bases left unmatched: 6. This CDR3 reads CASVRDRVDTEAFF. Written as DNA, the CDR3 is TGTGCTAGTGTCCGGGACAGGGTGGACACTGAAGCTTTCTTT.

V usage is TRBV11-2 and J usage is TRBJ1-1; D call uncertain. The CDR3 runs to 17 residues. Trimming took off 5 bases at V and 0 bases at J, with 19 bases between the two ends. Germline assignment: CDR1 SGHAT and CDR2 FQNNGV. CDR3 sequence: CASSLHRPPRLNTEAFF. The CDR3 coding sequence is TGTGCCAGCAGCCTCCACCGGCCGCCGAGACTGAACACTGAAGCTTTCTTT.

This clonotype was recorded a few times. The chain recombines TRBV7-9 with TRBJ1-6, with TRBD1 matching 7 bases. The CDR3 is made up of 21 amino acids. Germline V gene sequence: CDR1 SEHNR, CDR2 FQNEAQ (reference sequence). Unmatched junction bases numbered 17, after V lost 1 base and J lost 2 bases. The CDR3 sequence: CASSLERDDRAQRTYNSPLHF. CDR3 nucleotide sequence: TGTGCCAGCAGCTTAGAACGGGACGACAGGGCCCAAAGGACCTATAATTCACCCCTCCACTTT.

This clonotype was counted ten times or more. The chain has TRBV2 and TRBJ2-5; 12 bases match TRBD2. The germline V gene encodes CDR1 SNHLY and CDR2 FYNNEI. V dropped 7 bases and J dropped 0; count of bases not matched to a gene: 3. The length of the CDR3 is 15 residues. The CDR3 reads CASIRLAGDQETQYF. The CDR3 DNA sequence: TGTGCCAGCATTCGACTAGCGGGGGACCAAGAGACCCAGTACTTC.

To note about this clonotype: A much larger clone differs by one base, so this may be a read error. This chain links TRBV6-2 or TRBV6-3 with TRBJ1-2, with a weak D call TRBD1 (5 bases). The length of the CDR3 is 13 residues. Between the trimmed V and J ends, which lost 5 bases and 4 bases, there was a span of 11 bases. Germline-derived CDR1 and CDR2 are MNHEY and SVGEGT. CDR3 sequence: CASSAQDSYGYTF. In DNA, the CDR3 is TGTGCCAGCAGTGCACAGGATTCCTATGGCTACACCTTC.

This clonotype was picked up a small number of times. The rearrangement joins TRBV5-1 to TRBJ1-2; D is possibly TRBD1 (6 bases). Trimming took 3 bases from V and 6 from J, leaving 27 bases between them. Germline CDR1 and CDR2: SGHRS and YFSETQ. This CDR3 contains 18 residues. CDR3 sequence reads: CASSWAPAGTPNRDGYTF. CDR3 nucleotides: TGCGCCAGCAGCTGGGCCCCCGCCGGGACACCTAATCGGGATGGCTACACCTTC.

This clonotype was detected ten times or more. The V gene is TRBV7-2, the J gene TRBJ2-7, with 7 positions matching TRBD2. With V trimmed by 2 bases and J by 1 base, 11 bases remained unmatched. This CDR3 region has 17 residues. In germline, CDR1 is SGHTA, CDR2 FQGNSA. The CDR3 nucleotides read TGTGCCAGCAGCTTATCGGCGGCGGCGGGAGAGTCCTACGAGCAGTACTTC. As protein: CASSLSAAAGESYEQYF.

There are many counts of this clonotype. In nucleotides, the CDR3 is TGTGCCAGCAGTTCCCAGCCGGTCCGCCAAGAGACCCAGTACTTC. The encoded protein is CASSSQPVRQETQYF. The chain carries TRBV28 and TRBJ2-5; D is unresolved. This CDR3 is 15 amino acids long. Germline CDR1 and CDR2: MDHEN and SYDVKM. The ends were cut back, 4 bases at V and 1 base at J, with 13 bases in the middle.

In DNA, the CDR3 is TGTGCCAGCAGCCAAGCGGGACATTATCTTTCACCCCTCCACTTT. The encoded protein is CASSQAGHYLSPLHF. The V and J genes are TRBV4-2 and TRBJ1-6; the D gene is possibly TRBD1 (6 bases). The V end lost 1 base, the J end lost 9 bases, and 13 bases lay between the germline ends. The CDR3 is 15 amino acids. Germline values: CDR1 LGHNA, CDR2 YNFKEQ.

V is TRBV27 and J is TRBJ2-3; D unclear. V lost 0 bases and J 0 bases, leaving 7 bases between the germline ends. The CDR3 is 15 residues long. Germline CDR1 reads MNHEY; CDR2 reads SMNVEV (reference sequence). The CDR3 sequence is CASSLSYISTDTQYF. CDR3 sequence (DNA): TGTGCCAGCAGTTTATCTTACATTAGCACAGATACGCAGTATTTT.

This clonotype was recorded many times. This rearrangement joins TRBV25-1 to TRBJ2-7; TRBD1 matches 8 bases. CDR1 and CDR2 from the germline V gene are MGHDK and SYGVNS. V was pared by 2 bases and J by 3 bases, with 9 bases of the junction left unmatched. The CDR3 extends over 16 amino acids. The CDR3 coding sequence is TGTGCCAGCAGTGAACCCCACACAGGGACAGGCTACGAGCAGTACTTC. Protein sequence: CASSEPHTGTGYEQYF.

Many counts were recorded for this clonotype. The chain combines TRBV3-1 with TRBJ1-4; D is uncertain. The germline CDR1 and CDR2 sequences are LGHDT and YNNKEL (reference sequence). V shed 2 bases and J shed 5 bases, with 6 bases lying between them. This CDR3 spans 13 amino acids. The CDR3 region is CASSQTPNEKLFF. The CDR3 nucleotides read TGTGCCAGCAGCCAAACTCCGAATGAAAAACTGTTTTTT. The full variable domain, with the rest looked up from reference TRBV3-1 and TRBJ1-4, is DTAVSQTPKYLVTQMGNDKSIKCEQNLGHDTMYWYKQDSKKFLKIMFSYNNKELIINETVPNRFSPKSPDKAHLNLHINSLELGDSAVYFCASSQTPNEKLFFGSGTQLSVL.

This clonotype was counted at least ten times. CDR3 sequence: CASSLGNRAAEAFF. The CDR3, as DNA: TGTGCCAGCAGTTTAGGCAACAGGGCGGCTGAAGCTTTCTTT. The chain joins TRBV28 to TRBJ1-1, with D possibly matching TRBD1 (6 bases). The germline V gene has CDR1 MDHEN and CDR2 SYDVKM. V was shortened by 2 bases and J by 6 bases, with 13 bases between the two germline ends. The CDR3 extends over 14 amino acids.

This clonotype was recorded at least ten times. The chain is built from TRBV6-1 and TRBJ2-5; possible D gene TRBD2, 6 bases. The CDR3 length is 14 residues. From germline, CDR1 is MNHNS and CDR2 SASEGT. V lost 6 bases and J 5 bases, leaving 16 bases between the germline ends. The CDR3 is CASRKLAIPETQYF. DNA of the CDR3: TGTGCCAGCAGAAAACTAGCAATCCCTGAGACCCAGTACTTC.

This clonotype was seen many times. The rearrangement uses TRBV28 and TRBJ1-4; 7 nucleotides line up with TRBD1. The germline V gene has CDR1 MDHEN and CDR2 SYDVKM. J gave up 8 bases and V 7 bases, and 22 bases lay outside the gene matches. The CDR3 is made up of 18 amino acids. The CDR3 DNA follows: TGTGCCAGCACCATCGACAGGGCATCCCCCGCCGTGGGGGAAAAACTGTTTTTT. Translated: CASTIDRASPAVGEKLFF.

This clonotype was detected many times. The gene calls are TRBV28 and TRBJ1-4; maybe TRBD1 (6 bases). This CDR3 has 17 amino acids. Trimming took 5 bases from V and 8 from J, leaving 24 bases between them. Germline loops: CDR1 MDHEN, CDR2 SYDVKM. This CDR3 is CASSPNPPTPGGEKLFF. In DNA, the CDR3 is TGTGCCAGCAGTCCAAACCCCCCCACACCCGGGGGCGAAAAACTGTTTTTT. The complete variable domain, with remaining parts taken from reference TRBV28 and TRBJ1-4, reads DVKVTQSSRYLVKRTGEKVFLECVQDMDHENMFWYRQDPGLGLRLIYFSYDVKMKEKGDIPEGYSVSREKKERFSLILESASTNQTSMYLCASSPNPPTPGGEKLFFGSGTQLSVL.

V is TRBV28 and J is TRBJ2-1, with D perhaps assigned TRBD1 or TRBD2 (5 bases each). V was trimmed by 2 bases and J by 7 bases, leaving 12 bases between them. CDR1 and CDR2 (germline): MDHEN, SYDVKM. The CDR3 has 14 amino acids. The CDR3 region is CASSLEGWDNEQFF. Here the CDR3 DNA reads TGTGCCAGCAGTTTAGAGGGGTGGGATAATGAGCAGTTCTTC.

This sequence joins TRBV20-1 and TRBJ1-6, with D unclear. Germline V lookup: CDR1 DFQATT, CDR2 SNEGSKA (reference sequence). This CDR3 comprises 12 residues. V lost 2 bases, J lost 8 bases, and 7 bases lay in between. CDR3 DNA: TGCAGTGCTAGATCTGGGGATTCACCCCTCCACTTT. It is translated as CSARSGDSPLHF.

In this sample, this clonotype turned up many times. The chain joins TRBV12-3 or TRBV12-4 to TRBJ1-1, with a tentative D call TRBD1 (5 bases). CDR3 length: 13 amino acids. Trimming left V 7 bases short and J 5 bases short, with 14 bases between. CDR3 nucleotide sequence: TGTGCCAGCACCTGGGGGAGAAGGACTGAAGCTTTCTTT. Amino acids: CASTWGRRTEAFF.

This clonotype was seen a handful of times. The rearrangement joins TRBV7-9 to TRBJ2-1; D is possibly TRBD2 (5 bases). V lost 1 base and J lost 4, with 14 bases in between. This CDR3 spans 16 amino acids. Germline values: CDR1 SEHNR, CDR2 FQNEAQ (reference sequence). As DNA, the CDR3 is TGTGCCAGCAGCTTAGTTGCTGCGGGTCAATACAATGAGCAGTTCTTC. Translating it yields CASSLVAAGQYNEQFF.

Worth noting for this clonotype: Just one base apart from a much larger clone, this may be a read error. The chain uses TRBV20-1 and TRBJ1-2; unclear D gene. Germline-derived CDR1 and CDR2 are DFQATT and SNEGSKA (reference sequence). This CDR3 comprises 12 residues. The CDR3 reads CSAKSGRYGCTF. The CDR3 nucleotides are TGCAGTGCTAAGTCAGGTCGCTATGGCTGCACCTTC.

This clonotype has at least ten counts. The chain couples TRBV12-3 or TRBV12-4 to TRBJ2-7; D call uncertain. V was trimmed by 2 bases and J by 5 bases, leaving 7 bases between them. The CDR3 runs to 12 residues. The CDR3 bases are TGTGCCAGCAGTTTAATGGTTCACGAGCAGTACTTC. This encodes CASSLMVHEQYF.

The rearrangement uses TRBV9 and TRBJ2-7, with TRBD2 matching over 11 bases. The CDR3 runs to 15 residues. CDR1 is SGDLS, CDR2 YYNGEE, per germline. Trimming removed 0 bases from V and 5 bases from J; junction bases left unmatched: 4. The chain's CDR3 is CASSVASGRHNEQYF. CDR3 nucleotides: TGTGCCAGCAGCGTAGCTAGCGGGAGGCACAACGAGCAGTACTTC.